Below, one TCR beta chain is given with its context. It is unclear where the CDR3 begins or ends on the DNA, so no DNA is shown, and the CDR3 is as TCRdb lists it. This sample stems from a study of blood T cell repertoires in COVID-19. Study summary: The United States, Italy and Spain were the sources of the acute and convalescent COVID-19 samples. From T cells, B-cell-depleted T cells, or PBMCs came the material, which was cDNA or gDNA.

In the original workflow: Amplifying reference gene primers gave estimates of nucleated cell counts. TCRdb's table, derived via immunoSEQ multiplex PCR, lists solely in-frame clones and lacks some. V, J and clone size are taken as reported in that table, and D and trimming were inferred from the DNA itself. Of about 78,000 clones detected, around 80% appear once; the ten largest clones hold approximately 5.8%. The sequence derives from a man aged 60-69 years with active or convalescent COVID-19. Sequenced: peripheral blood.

The chain's CDR3 is CASPRQGPATPSGGSGYTF. The rearrangement uses TRBV6-4 and TRBJ1-2. Inclusive of both ends, the CDR3 amounts to 19 amino acids. Per germline, CDR1 MRHNA and CDR2 SNTAGT.